Presented here are 17 T cell receptor beta chains from one specimen sequenced in a study of cytomegalovirus exposure and HLA in healthy donors. The primer mix had 60 Vbeta and 13 Jbeta primers. Produced via immunoSEQ multiplex PCR; TCRdb's table is partial and in-frame only. Its table lists more than 70,000 clones. Sample: PBMCs. The origin of the receptors is a woman aged 55 to 70 in good health and CMV-seronegative.

The chain recombines TRBV7-6 with TRBJ2-1; TRBD2 matches at 11 bases. Per the germline V gene, CDR1 is SGHVS and CDR2 is FNYEAQ. V lost 11 bases, J lost 3 bases, and 6 bases stayed unmatched. There are 14 residues in the CDR3. The CDR3 loop is CASSGTSGYNEQFF. CDR3 sequence (DNA): TGTGCCTCCTCCGGGACTAGCGGCTACAATGAGCAGTTCTTC.

The rearrangement joins TRBV5-1 to TRBJ2-5; TRBD2 matches at 9 bases. The last part of the DNA fits TRBJ2-7 better; the J call may be wrong. Per the germline V gene, CDR1 is SGHRS and CDR2 is YFSETQ. The CDR3 loop spans 16 amino acids. CDR3 residues: CASSSGTAGGQYEQYF. CDR3 nucleotides: TGCGCCAGCAGCTCTGGCACGGCGGGAGGGCAGTACGAGCAGTACTTC.

This sequence joins TRBV18 and TRBJ2-7, with D perhaps matching TRBD1 (7 bases). Trimming left V 6 bases short and J 5 bases short, with 20 bases between. The germline CDR1 and CDR2 sequences are KGHSH and LQKENI. The CDR3 runs 15 residues. The CDR3 sequence is CASSSRGAEQNEQYF. The CDR3 nucleotides read TGTGCCAGCTCTTCCAGGGGGGCTGAGCAGAACGAGCAGTACTTC.

J is TRBJ2-7 and V is TRBV28; the D is unclear. Germline assignment: CDR1 MDHEN and CDR2 SYDVKM. Deletions cut 5 bases from V and 7 bases from J, with 18 bases between. The CDR3 loop spans 14 amino acids. The DNA of the CDR3 is TGTGCCAGCAGTCCGACCAGAGACACGAATGAGCAGTACTTC. Its protein is CASSPTRDTNEQYF. The full variable domain, in which reference TRBV28 and TRBJ2-7 provide the parts outside the CDR3, is DVKVTQSSRYLVKRTGEKVFLECVQDMDHENMFWYRQDPGLGLRLIYFSYDVKMKEKGDIPEGYSVSREKKERFSLILESASTNQTSMYLCASSPTRDTNEQYFGPGTRLTVT.

The chain employs TRBV5-1 and TRBJ1-4; 8 nucleotides align to TRBD1. CDR3 size: 14 residues. The trim removed 2 bases at V and 8 bases at J, leaving 5 bases unmatched. Germline assignment: CDR1 SGHRS and CDR2 YFSETQ. The CDR3 loop is CASSFRGLVEKLFF. CDR3 bases: TGCGCCAGCAGCTTCAGGGGGCTAGTCGAAAAACTGTTTTTT.

The chain links TRBV5-1 to TRBJ2-1; perhaps TRBD2 as D (5 bases). Germline V lookup: CDR1 SGHRS, CDR2 YFSETQ. The CDR3 loop spans 14 amino acids. Trimming stripped 4 bases from V and 5 bases from J, with 13 bases between. CDR3 in DNA: TGCGCCAGCAGCAAGTATGAAGCGGACAATGAGCAGTTCTTC. Translated, it gives CASSKYEADNEQFF.

V gene TRBV4-2 combines with J gene TRBJ1-2; D is uncertain. The V gene's germline CDR1 is LGHNA and CDR2 YNFKEQ. The CDR3 sequence is 15 residues long. The germline V and J ends were trimmed by 0 bases and 5 bases, with 13 bases remaining between them. The CDR3 loop is CASSQELDRVYGYTF. The DNA for the CDR3 is TGTGCCAGCAGCCAAGAACTGGATCGGGTGTATGGCTACACCTTC.

The V and J genes are TRBV10-3 and TRBJ1-1, with D tentatively TRBD1 (6 bases). The germline V gene has CDR1 ENHRY and CDR2 SYGVKD. V dropped 4 bases and J dropped 10 bases, with 13 bases sitting between them. The CDR3 is 12 residues long. The CDR3, as DNA: TGTGCCATCAGTGGGCTACAGGGTAGAGCTTTCTTT. Amino acids: CAISGLQGRAFF.

The chain is built from TRBV4-3 and TRBJ2-2; 8 bases line up with TRBD1. The CDR3 is made up of 14 amino acids. Germline trimming cut 1 base from V and 6 bases from J; bases unmatched to any gene: 1. The germline V gene encodes CDR1 LGHNA and CDR2 YSLEER. The CDR3: CASSQGTGPGELFF. The CDR3 nucleotides are TGCGCCAGCAGCCAAGGGACAGGGCCCGGGGAGCTGTTTTTT.

Here the CDR3 DNA reads TGCGCCAGCAGCGGAACAGGGCGAGCAGATACGCAGTATTTT. Protein sequence: CASSGTGRADTQYF. V and J are TRBV5-1 and TRBJ2-3; D is perhaps TRBD1 (6 bases). CDR1 and CDR2 (germline): SGHRS, YFSETQ. Trimming shortened V by 4 bases and J by 4 bases, and 13 bases separated the two germline ends. The CDR3 is 14 residues long.

The chain uses TRBV5-1 and TRBJ2-7; 7 nucleotides agree with TRBD2. J gave up 0 bases and V 3 bases, and 0 bases lay outside the gene matches. The CDR3 extends over 13 amino acids. The germline CDR1 and CDR2 sequences are SGHRS and YFSETQ. CDR3 protein: CASSWTSSYEQYF. DNA for the CDR3: TGCGCCAGCAGCTGGACTAGCTCCTACGAGCAGTACTTC.

The chain joins TRBV29-1 to TRBJ2-7, with TRBD2 matching 11 bases. CDR1 SQVTM and CDR2 ANQGSEA come from the germline V gene. The ends lost 2 bases at V and 5 bases at J; junction bases unmatched: 8. This CDR3 is 15 amino acids long. The chain's CDR3 is CSVESPTSGRNEQYF. In DNA form, the CDR3 reads TGCAGCGTTGAATCCCCCACTAGCGGGAGAAACGAGCAGTACTTC.

The chain carries TRBV18 and TRBJ1-1; possible D gene TRBD1, 6 bases. Trimming took off 0 bases at V and 5 bases at J, with 10 bases between the two ends. Germline V CDR1 and CDR2: KGHSH, LQKENI. This CDR3 has 14 amino acids. Here the CDR3 DNA reads TGTGCCAGCTCACCACCGGGCGACAGGACTGAAGCTTTCTTT. Its protein is CASSPPGDRTEAFF.

The chain links TRBV5-1 to TRBJ1-2, with D uncertain. The CDR3 is made up of 13 amino acids. With 0 bases removed from V and 8 bases from J, the gap between germline ends came to 11 bases. CDR1 is SGHRS and CDR2 is YFSETQ in the germline V gene. CDR3 bases: TGCGCCAGCAGCTTGGAGTCTCGCGGGGGCTACACCTTC. It codes for CASSLESRGGYTF.

The chain combines TRBV11-2 with TRBJ2-1; 10 bases map to TRBD2. The V and J ends lost 5 bases and 2 bases, in that order; junction bases with no gene match: 3. This CDR3 spans 15 amino acids. Germline V gives CDR1 SGHAT, CDR2 FQNNGV. Written as DNA, the CDR3 is TGTGCCAGCAGCCCGACTAGCGGGCCCTACAATGAGCAGTTCTTC. It encodes CASSPTSGPYNEQFF.

This chain connects TRBV2 to TRBJ1-1; 7 bases agree with TRBD1. V was pared by 4 bases and J by 10 bases, with 9 bases of the junction left unmatched. CDR1 and CDR2 (germline): SNHLY, FYNNEI. The CDR3 extends over 13 amino acids. CDR3: CASSGDSLGLAFF. CDR3 DNA sequence: TGTGCCAGCAGTGGGGACAGTCTAGGGTTAGCTTTCTTT. Full variable domain (missing parts from reference TRBV2 and TRBJ1-1): EPEVTQTPSHQVTQMGQEVILRCVPISNHLYFYWYRQILGQKVEFLVSFYNNEISEKSEIFDDQFSVERPDGSNFTLKIRSTKLEDSAMYFCASSGDSLGLAFFGQGTRLTVV.

The chain employs TRBV28 and TRBJ1-4; the match to TRBD1 covers 12 bases. This CDR3 has 17 amino acids. The V gene end was trimmed by 5 bases and the J gene end by 8 bases; junction bases not matched to a gene: 12. Germline values: CDR1 MDHEN, CDR2 SYDVKM. CDR3 amino acids: CASSPPGQGAEGEKLFF. DNA for the CDR3: TGTGCCAGCAGTCCACCGGGACAGGGGGCCGAGGGGGAAAAACTGTTTTTT. Full variable domain (rest looked up from reference TRBV28 and TRBJ1-4): DVKVTQSSRYLVKRTGEKVFLECVQDMDHENMFWYRQDPGLGLRLIYFSYDVKMKEKGDIPEGYSVSREKKERFSLILESASTNQTSMYLCASSPPGQGAEGEKLFFGSGTQLSVL.